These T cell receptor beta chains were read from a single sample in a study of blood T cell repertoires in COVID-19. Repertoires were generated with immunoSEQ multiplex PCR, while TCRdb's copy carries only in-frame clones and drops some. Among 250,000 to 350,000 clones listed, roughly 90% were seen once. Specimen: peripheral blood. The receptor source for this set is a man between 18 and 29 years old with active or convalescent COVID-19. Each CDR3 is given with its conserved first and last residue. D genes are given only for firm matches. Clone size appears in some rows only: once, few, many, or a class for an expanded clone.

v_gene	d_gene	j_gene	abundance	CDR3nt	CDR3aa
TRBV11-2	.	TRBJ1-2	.	TGTGCCAGCAGCTCAGAGGCGGTAAACTATGGCTACACCTTC	CASSSEAVNYGYTF
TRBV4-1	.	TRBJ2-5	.	TGCGCCAGCAGCCAACTAGCTCTAGAGACCCAGTACTTC	CASSQLALETQYF
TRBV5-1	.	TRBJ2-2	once	TGCGCCAGCAGCTTGGTAAGCCACACCGGGGAGCTGTTTTTT	CASSLVSHTGELFF
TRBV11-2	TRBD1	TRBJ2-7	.	TGTGCCAGCAGCTTATATCGGGACAGGGCTAGCCACGAGCAGTACTTC	CASSLYRDRASHEQYF
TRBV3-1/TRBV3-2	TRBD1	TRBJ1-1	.	TGTGCCAGCAGCCTTAGCGGGACAGCCGCACCTGAAGCTTTCTTT	CASSLSGTAAPEAFF
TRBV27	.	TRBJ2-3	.	TGTGCCAGCAGTTTGTCCTCAGGGGTCTACCCTAGCACAGATACGCAGTATTTT	CASSLSSGVYPSTDTQYF
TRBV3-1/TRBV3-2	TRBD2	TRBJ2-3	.	TGTGCCAGCAGCCAAGCGACTAGCGGGGCAGATACGCAGTATTTT	CASSQATSGADTQYF
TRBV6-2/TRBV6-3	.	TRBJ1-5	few	TGTGCCAGCAGTTACACCAGTATTCAGCCCCAGCATTTT	CASSYTSIQPQHF
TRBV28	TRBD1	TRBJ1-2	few	TGTGCCAGCAGAGTAGGACAGGCCGTCTTCTATGGCTACACCTTC	CASRVGQAVFYGYTF
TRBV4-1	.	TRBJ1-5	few	TGCGCCAGCAGCCAGGGAGGACGGCCCAATCAGCCCCAGCATTTT	CASSQGGRPNQPQHF
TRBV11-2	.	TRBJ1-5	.	TGTGCCAGCAGCTTATTCCCGGGGAGGGCTGGCAATCAGCCCCAGCATTTT	CASSLFPGRAGNQPQHF
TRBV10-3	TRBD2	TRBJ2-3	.	TGTGCCATCAGTGATAGGACTAGCGGGAGGGCAGATACGCAGTATTTT	CAISDRTSGRADTQYF
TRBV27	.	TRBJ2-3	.	TGTGCCAGCAGTTTCCGGACTTCTCCAGATACGCAGTATTTT	CASSFRTSPDTQYF
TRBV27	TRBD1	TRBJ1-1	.	TGTGCCAGCAGTTTATCGACAGGGGGACGGACTGAAGCTTTCTTT	CASSLSTGGRTEAFF
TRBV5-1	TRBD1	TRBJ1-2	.	TGCGCCAGCAGCTTGGCTAGGACAGGGGTTCTCTATGGCTACACCTTC	CASSLARTGVLYGYTF
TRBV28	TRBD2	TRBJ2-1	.	TGTGCCAGCGGAGGGACTAGCGGATACTCCTACAATGAGCAGTTCTTC	CASGGTSGYSYNEQFF
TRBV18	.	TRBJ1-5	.	TGTGCCAGCTCACCACCGGGCCAGCCCCAGCATTTT	CASSPPGQPQHF
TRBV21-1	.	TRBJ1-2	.	TGTGCCAGCAGCCCACTTTCGGGACAGGGGGTTAACTATGGCTACACCTTC	CASSPLSGQGVNYGYTF
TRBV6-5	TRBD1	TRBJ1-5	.	TGTGCCAGCAGTTCGACAGGGGATCGCCAGCCCCAGCATTTT	CASSSTGDRQPQHF
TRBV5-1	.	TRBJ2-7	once	TGCGCCAGCAGCTTGGAAGACACCTCCTACGAGCAGTACTTC	CASSLEDTSYEQYF
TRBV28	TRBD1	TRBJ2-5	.	TGTGCCAGCAGTTTGATGACAGGGAGATTCCAAGAGACCCAGTACTTC	CASSLMTGRFQETQYF
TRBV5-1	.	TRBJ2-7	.	TGCGCCAGCAGGAGGGCCCCGGTGAACGAGCAGTACTTC	CASRRAPVNEQYF
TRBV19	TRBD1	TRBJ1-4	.	TGTGCCAGTAGTCCCCTCCGGGACAGGGAGTTAACTAATGAAAAACTGTTTTTT	CASSPLRDRELTNEKLFF
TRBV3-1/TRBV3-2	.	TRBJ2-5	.	TGTGCCAGCAGCCCCCGACGCGGAGAGACCCAGTACTTC	CASSPRRGETQYF
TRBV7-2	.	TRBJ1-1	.	TGTGCCAGCAGCTTTGGACATTTTAACACTGAAGCTTTCTTT	CASSFGHFNTEAFF
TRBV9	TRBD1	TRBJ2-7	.	TGTGCCAGCAGCCCGGGACAGGGCTACTCCTACGAGCAGTACTTC	CASSPGQGYSYEQYF
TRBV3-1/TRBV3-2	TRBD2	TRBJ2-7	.	TGTGCCACTAGCGGGGCTAGCTCCTACGAGCAGTACTTC	CATSGASSYEQYF
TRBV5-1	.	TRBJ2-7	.	TGCGCCAGCAGCTTTGGGGGCCTTGGCGTCGAGCAGTACTTC	CASSFGGLGVEQYF
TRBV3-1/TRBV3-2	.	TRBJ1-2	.	TGTGCCAGCAGTCTTGAAAACTATGGCTACACTTTC	CASSLENYGYTF
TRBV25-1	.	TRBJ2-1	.	TGTGCCAGCAGTGATTGGACAAGAGACAATGAGCAGTTCTTC	CASSDWTRDNEQFF
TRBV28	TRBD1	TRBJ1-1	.	TGTGCCAGCAGTTTAATCGGGCGGGACAGCACTGAAGCTTTCTTT	CASSLIGRDSTEAFF